These T cell receptor beta chains were read from a single sample in a study of CD8+ T cells in alopecia areata. Produced via immunoSEQ multiplex PCR; TCRdb's table is partial and in-frame only. This table has roughly 150,000 clones, around three fifths appearing once. This specimen consisted of CD4+ T cells sorted from blood, obtained at week 0. These receptors were taken from a human donor with alopecia areata. Both conserved end residues are part of each CDR3. The order of the fields is V gene, clone size, J gene, D gene, CDR3 protein, CDR3 DNA. The D gene is left open where the match is weak. Some rows mark clone size as missing; the rest say once, few, many or name a class of expanded clone.

V: TRBV20-1; size: .; J: TRBJ2-5; D: .; CDR3: CSAISQETQYF; DNA: TGCAGTGCTATTAGCCAAGAGACCCAGTACTTC
V: TRBV4-2; size: once; J: TRBJ2-2; D: .; CDR3: CASSQGEGYSGELFF; DNA: TGTGCCAGCAGCCAAGGGGAAGGGTATAGCGGGGAGCTGTTTTTT
V: TRBV29-1; size: few; J: TRBJ1-6; D: TRBD1; CDR3: CSVQTGDANSPLHF; DNA: TGCAGCGTACAGACAGGGGACGCCAATTCACCCCTCCACTTT
V: TRBV29-1; size: once; J: TRBJ1-1; D: TRBD1; CDR3: CSVEGRQGLTEAFF; DNA: TGCAGCGTTGAAGGAAGACAGGGGCTGACTGAAGCTTTCTTT
V: TRBV7-2; size: .; J: TRBJ2-5; D: TRBD2; CDR3: CASRRGLAVSETQYF; DNA: TGTGCCAGCAGACGGGGACTAGCGGTGTCAGAGACCCAGTACTTC
V: TRBV30; size: .; J: TRBJ2-2; D: .; CDR3: CAWSANRDQIWELFF; DNA: TGTGCCTGGAGTGCGAACCGGGACCAAATATGGGAGCTGTTTTTT
V: TRBV2; size: .; J: TRBJ1-6; D: TRBD1; CDR3: CASSQDRALHF; DNA: TGTGCCAGCAGCCAAGACAGGGCCCTCCACTTT
V: TRBV7-9; size: .; J: TRBJ1-2; D: .; CDR3: CASSLETGSNYGYTF; DNA: TGTGCCAGCAGCTTAGAGACGGGGTCTAACTATGGCTACACCTTC
V: TRBV11-2; size: few; J: TRBJ2-1; D: .; CDR3: CASSLDRAEEQFF; DNA: TGTGCCAGCAGCTTAGATCGGGCAGAAGAGCAGTTCTTC
V: TRBV18; size: .; J: TRBJ1-2; D: .; CDR3: CASSSGQSYGYTF; DNA: TGTGCCAGCTCCTCCGGACAGAGCTATGGCTACACCTTC
V: TRBV7-6; size: .; J: TRBJ2-7; D: .; CDR3: CASSLRTQDEQYF; DNA: TGTGCCAGCAGCCTCCGGACACAGGACGAGCAGTACTTC
V: TRBV2; size: .; J: TRBJ2-1; D: .; CDR3: CASKVEAVMYNEQFF; DNA: TGTGCCAGCAAAGTGGAAGCTGTTATGTACAATGAGCAGTTCTTC
V: TRBV30; size: few; J: TRBJ1-1; D: .; CDR3: CASNRAANTEAFF; DNA: TGTGCCTCTAACCGGGCGGCTAACACTGAAGCTTTCTTT
V: TRBV10-3; size: .; J: TRBJ2-7; D: TRBD1; CDR3: CAISPGQGEQYF; DNA: TGTGCCATCAGCCCTGGACAGGGAGAGCAGTACTTC
V: TRBV10-2; size: .; J: TRBJ2-5; D: TRBD2; CDR3: CASRLAGQETQYF; DNA: TGCGCCAGCAGACTAGCGGGACAAGAGACCCAGTACTTC
V: TRBV20-1; size: .; J: TRBJ1-1; D: .; CDR3: CSAERQLEAFF; DNA: TGCAGTGCCGAGAGACAGCTTGAAGCTTTCTTT
V: TRBV19; size: .; J: TRBJ2-2; D: TRBD2; CDR3: CASSPGRDTGELFF; DNA: TGTGCCAGTAGCCCAGGGAGGGACACCGGGGAGCTGTTTTTT
V: TRBV21-1; size: few; J: TRBJ1-5; D: .; CDR3: CASSKAHRENQPQHF; DNA: TGTGCCAGCAGCAAAGCTCACAGAGAGAATCAGCCCCAGCATTTT
V: TRBV15; size: .; J: TRBJ1-5; D: .; CDR3: CATSRDVVNQPQHF; DNA: TGTGCCACCAGCAGAGATGTAGTGAATCAGCCCCAGCATTTT
V: TRBV6-5; size: .; J: TRBJ2-5; D: TRBD1; CDR3: CASSRGQAQGTQYF; DNA: TGTGCCAGCAGTAGGGGACAGGCCCAGGGGACCCAGTACTTC
V: TRBV2; size: .; J: TRBJ2-5; D: .; CDR3: CASSEFLEETQYF; DNA: TGTGCCAGCAGTGAATTCCTAGAAGAGACCCAGTACTTC
V: TRBV4-3; size: .; J: TRBJ2-5; D: .; CDR3: CASSQDGGETQYF; DNA: TGCGCCAGCAGCCAAGATGGGGGAGAGACCCAGTACTTC
V: TRBV5-1; size: .; J: TRBJ1-1; D: TRBD1; CDR3: CASSPDTGDTEAFF; DNA: TGCGCCAGCAGCCCTGATACAGGGGACACTGAAGCTTTCTTT
V: TRBV6-5; size: .; J: TRBJ1-6; D: .; CDR3: CASSYPSPGSPLHF; DNA: TGTGCCAGCAGTTACCCCTCCCCGGGGTCACCCCTCCACTTT
V: TRBV30; size: .; J: TRBJ2-2; D: .; CDR3: CAWRTGVGVVGTGELFF; DNA: TGTGCCTGGAGAACCGGGGTTGGGGTCGTCGGAACCGGGGAGCTGTTTTTT
V: TRBV29-1; size: few; J: TRBJ2-7; D: .; CDR3: CSVMDYPEQYF; DNA: TGCAGCGTTATGGACTATCCCGAGCAGTACTTC
V: TRBV9; size: once; J: TRBJ2-3; D: .; CDR3: CASSVRTGVGNTQYF; DNA: TGTGCCAGCAGCGTAAGGACCGGGGTTGGGAATACGCAGTATTTT
V: TRBV5-1; size: .; J: TRBJ1-1; D: TRBD1; CDR3: CASSSLTGDSEAFF; DNA: TGCGCCAGCAGCTCCCTCACAGGGGATTCCGAAGCTTTCTTT
V: TRBV18; size: .; J: TRBJ2-1; D: .; CDR3: CASSLFEGHEQFF; DNA: TGTGCCAGCTCGCTTTTTGAGGGCCATGAGCAGTTCTTC
V: TRBV9; size: once; J: TRBJ2-1; D: .; CDR3: CASSVKGWNEQFF; DNA: TGTGCCAGCAGCGTAAAAGGGTGGAATGAGCAGTTCTTC
V: TRBV4-2; size: .; J: TRBJ2-7; D: TRBD1; CDR3: CASSQDLAGQGSYEQYF; DNA: TGTGCCAGCAGCCAAGATCTCGCGGGACAGGGATCCTACGAGCAGTACTTC
V: TRBV7-9; size: .; J: TRBJ2-1; D: .; CDR3: CASSRTTNLYNEQFF; DNA: TGTGCCAGCAGCCGTACAACGAACCTCTACAATGAGCAGTTCTTC
V: TRBV2; size: few; J: TRBJ1-5; D: TRBD1; CDR3: CASRNRGNQPQHF; DNA: TGTGCCAGCAGAAACAGGGGGAATCAGCCCCAGCATTTT
V: TRBV5-1; size: few; J: TRBJ2-4; D: TRBD2; CDR3: CASSWEGSVKNIQYF; DNA: TGCGCCAGCAGCTGGGAGGGTTCGGTCAAAAACATTCAGTACTTC
V: TRBV29-1; size: .; J: TRBJ2-7; D: .; CDR3: CSVHQGREQYF; DNA: TGCAGCGTTCACCAGGGACGCGAGCAGTACTTC
V: TRBV21-1; size: .; J: TRBJ2-5; D: .; CDR3: CASSKGRLAHKSGETQYF; DNA: TGTGCCAGCAGCAAAGGCCGACTAGCACATAAATCAGGGGAGACCCAGTACTTC
V: TRBV7-8; size: few; J: TRBJ2-7; D: .; CDR3: CASSLSPGGSYEQYF; DNA: TGTGCCAGCAGCTTGTCCCCGGGCGGCTCCTACGAGCAGTACTTC
V: TRBV5-1; size: .; J: TRBJ2-1; D: .; CDR3: CASSLVGGYNEQFF; DNA: TGCGCCAGCAGCTTGGTTGGGGGATACAATGAGCAGTTCTTC
V: TRBV30; size: .; J: TRBJ1-1; D: .; CDR3: CAWSVQAGTEAFF; DNA: TGTGCCTGGAGTGTACAGGCGGGGACTGAAGCTTTCTTT
V: TRBV1; size: .; J: TRBJ2-3; D: .; CDR3: CTSSQEVTGTDTQYF; DNA: TGCACCAGCAGCCAAGAAGTAACGGGCACAGATACGCAGTATTTT
V: TRBV30; size: few; J: TRBJ2-7; D: .; CDR3: CAWSVLGYEQYF; DNA: TGTGCCTGGAGTGTACTTGGCTACGAGCAGTACTTC
V: TRBV29-1; size: .; J: TRBJ1-6; D: .; CDR3: CSVGAAPNSPLHF; DNA: TGCAGCGTTGGGGCAGCCCCTAATTCACCCCTCCACTTT